A selection of T cell receptor beta chains follows, all from one sample in a study of blood T cells in healthy people across ages. TCRdb processed the 5' RACE reads anew with MiXCR; each CDR3 protein has one entry. The sample records around 850,000 distinct CDR3 sequences, 35% to 40% being singletons. Sequenced sample: blood. The receptor set was obtained from a man between 18 and 29 years old in good health. CDR3s include the opening cysteine and the closing phenylalanine or tryptophan. The order of the fields is J gene, clone size, V gene, CDR3 protein. Not every row has a clone size; where given, it reads once, few, many or a size class.

j_call: TRBJ2-1; clone_size: .; v_call: TRBV4-2; cdr3_aa: CASSLETGTGDKFF
j_call: TRBJ2-3; clone_size: .; v_call: TRBV6-1; cdr3_aa: CASSKTDRVWGTDTQYF
j_call: TRBJ2-3; clone_size: many; v_call: TRBV20-1; cdr3_aa: CSARDRRLAGSDTQYF
j_call: TRBJ1-2; clone_size: .; v_call: TRBV2; cdr3_aa: CASIIGTGQHGYTF
j_call: TRBJ2-3; clone_size: .; v_call: TRBV29-1; cdr3_aa: CSIADGPDTQYF
j_call: TRBJ1-2; clone_size: .; v_call: TRBV19; cdr3_aa: CASSPGQGNFYGYTF
j_call: TRBJ2-4; clone_size: many; v_call: TRBV7-2; cdr3_aa: CASSRSGTGYNFAKNIQYF
j_call: TRBJ1-1; clone_size: .; v_call: TRBV5-4; cdr3_aa: CASRLAVNTEAFF
j_call: .; clone_size: .; v_call: TRBV5-1; cdr3_aa: CASSGSPPYNEQYF
j_call: TRBJ1-4; clone_size: .; v_call: TRBV7-2; cdr3_aa: CASKGLSTNEKLFF
j_call: TRBJ2-7; clone_size: .; v_call: TRBV6-5; cdr3_aa: CASSYRVGASGGTSYEQYF
j_call: TRBJ2-1; clone_size: .; v_call: TRBV27; cdr3_aa: CASSSRTPWVETQFF
j_call: TRBJ1-4; clone_size: .; v_call: TRBV12-3/TRBV12-4; cdr3_aa: CASRETGVEKLFF
j_call: TRBJ2-3; clone_size: .; v_call: TRBV6-5; cdr3_aa: CASSELTSGEDTQYF
j_call: TRBJ2-3; clone_size: .; v_call: TRBV20-1; cdr3_aa: CSARDQEGRGKSTDTQYF
j_call: TRBJ2-1; clone_size: many; v_call: TRBV12-3/TRBV12-4; cdr3_aa: CASSPPVGYQFF
j_call: TRBJ2-7; clone_size: many; v_call: TRBV9; cdr3_aa: CASSEGFGSYEQYF
j_call: TRBJ1-2; clone_size: few; v_call: TRBV6-5; cdr3_aa: CASSYTGTGITF
j_call: TRBJ1-1; clone_size: few; v_call: TRBV5-1; cdr3_aa: CASSPRQGAMGTEAFF
j_call: TRBJ2-7; clone_size: many; v_call: TRBV7-2; cdr3_aa: CASSSLAGGPSYEQYF
j_call: TRBJ2-2; clone_size: few; v_call: TRBV4-2; cdr3_aa: CASSPQWTEKNTGELFF
j_call: TRBJ2-1; clone_size: .; v_call: TRBV27; cdr3_aa: CASGFLAGFYNEQFF
j_call: TRBJ2-7; clone_size: .; v_call: TRBV6-2/TRBV6-3; cdr3_aa: CASSYPGEGSQQYF
j_call: TRBJ1-2; clone_size: few; v_call: TRBV12-3/TRBV12-4; cdr3_aa: CASRPGQGRDGYTF
j_call: TRBJ2-7; clone_size: few; v_call: TRBV20-1; cdr3_aa: CSARDHGRASSYEQYF
j_call: TRBJ1-1; clone_size: .; v_call: TRBV15; cdr3_aa: CATSRDRGTEAFF
j_call: .; clone_size: once; v_call: TRBV4-1; cdr3_aa: CASSHGLAGGLDEQYF
j_call: TRBJ1-1; clone_size: .; v_call: TRBV4-3; cdr3_aa: CASSPDPRGSWDEAFF
j_call: TRBJ2-6; clone_size: .; v_call: TRBV7-2; cdr3_aa: CASSLQTSGANVLTF